These T cell receptor beta chains were read from a single sample in a study of blood T cell repertoires in COVID-19. Only in-frame clones appear in the TCRdb table, and some are missing; sequencing was by immunoSEQ multiplex PCR. Of around 200,000 clones listed, around 75% are singletons. Source material: peripheral blood. The receptors derive from a woman aged 40 to 50 with COVID-19, enrolled during active disease. Each CDR3 is given with its conserved first and last residue. Each record gives: V gene, D gene, J gene, clone size, CDR3 protein, CDR3 DNA. D genes are given only for firm matches. Rows may omit the clone size; those that give it use once, few, many or a size class.

>TRBV6-5|TRBD1|TRBJ1-6|NA
CASRETGGASPLHF
TGTGCCAGCAGAGAGACAGGGGGCGCTTCACCCCTCCACTTT
>TRBV5-1|NA|TRBJ1-4|NA
CASSVGGSLTNEKLFF
TGCGCCAGCAGCGTGGGAGGGTCTTTAACTAATGAAAAACTGTTTTTT
>TRBV6-2/TRBV6-3|NA|TRBJ2-1|NA
CASTPRLALEGLNEQFF
TGTGCCAGCACCCCCCGGCTAGCGCTGGAGGGTTTGAATGAGCAGTTCTTC
>TRBV5-1|NA|TRBJ2-5|few
CASTVGGRGETQYF
TGCGCCAGCACCGTCGGGGGGCGAGGAGAGACCCAGTACTTC
>TRBV5-1|TRBD1|TRBJ1-5|NA
CASSLTGGAQPQHF
TGCGCCAGCAGCTTGACAGGGGGGGCACAGCCCCAGCATTTT
>TRBV19|NA|TRBJ1-2|once
CASSTTGSGYTF
TGTGCCAGTAGTACCACAGGGTCTGGCTACACCTTC
>TRBV14|NA|TRBJ2-7|NA
CASSRLGQGFYEQYF
TGTGCCAGCAGCCGGTTGGGACAAGGATTTTACGAGCAGTACTTC
>TRBV6-2/TRBV6-3|NA|TRBJ1-6|few
CASSYPQGSNSPLHF
TGTGCCAGCAGTTACCCCCAGGGAAGCAATTCACCCCTCCACTTT
>TRBV10-3|NA|TRBJ2-7|NA
CAISESAAGSAYEQYF
TGTGCCATCAGTGAGTCGGCTGCGGGGAGCGCCTACGAGCAGTACTTC
>TRBV25-1|NA|TRBJ2-7|NA
CASSEPGQPLYEQYF
TGTGCCAGCAGTGAACCCGGACAGCCGCTCTACGAGCAGTACTTC
>TRBV6-5|TRBD1|TRBJ2-3|NA
CASSWRDRGGDTQYF
TGTGCCAGCAGCTGGAGGGACAGGGGAGGGGATACGCAGTATTTT
>TRBV4-1|TRBD1|TRBJ1-1|NA
CASSQGQGAAGTEAFF
TGCGCCAGCAGCCAAGGGCAGGGGGCGGCGGGCACTGAAGCTTTCTTT
>TRBV11-2|NA|TRBJ1-5|NA
CASSPQADQPQHF
TGTGCCAGCAGCCCACAGGCGGATCAGCCCCAGCATTTT
>TRBV11-1|NA|TRBJ1-1|NA
CASSLTGGPHTEAFF
TGTGCCAGCAGCTTAACCGGGGGACCCCACACTGAAGCTTTCTTT
>TRBV12-3/TRBV12-4|TRBD1|TRBJ1-2|NA
CASSPRTGARTF
TGTGCCAGCAGTCCTCGGACAGGGGCTCGCACCTTC
>TRBV5-6|NA|TRBJ1-4|NA
CASSFYRRKGTNEKLFF
TGTGCCAGCAGCTTTTACAGGCGGAAAGGAACTAATGAAAAACTGTTTTTT
>TRBV6-4|TRBD1|TRBJ2-1|NA
CASSQDRANNEQFF
TGTGCCAGCAGTCAGGACAGGGCTAACAATGAGCAGTTCTTC
>TRBV13|NA|TRBJ1-1|few
CASSLSGWGGKNTEAFF
TGTGCCAGCAGCTTGAGCGGCTGGGGGGGCAAGAACACTGAAGCTTTCTTT
>TRBV18|TRBD1|TRBJ1-5|NA
CASSPVTGGPGLSNQPQHF
TGTGCCAGCTCACCAGTCACAGGGGGCCCTGGACTTAGCAATCAGCCCCAGCATTTT
>TRBV9|TRBD1|TRBJ1-1|NA
CASRGWTGGATEAFF
TGTGCCAGCAGGGGGTGGACAGGGGGCGCGACTGAAGCTTTCTTT
>TRBV12-3/TRBV12-4|NA|TRBJ2-5|NA
CASSLFPQETQYF
TGTGCCAGCTCCCTGTTTCCCCAAGAGACCCAGTACTTC
>TRBV2|NA|TRBJ1-5|NA
CASSIDSGLVGQPQHF
TGTGCCAGCAGTATAGATTCAGGGTTAGTAGGGCAGCCCCAGCATTTT
>TRBV29-1|NA|TRBJ1-2|NA
CSVRTEGYYGYTF
TGCAGCGTTCGGACAGAAGGCTACTATGGCTACACCTTC
>TRBV29-1|NA|TRBJ2-7|NA
CSVEGETFEQYF
TGCAGCGTTGAAGGGGAGACCTTCGAGCAGTACTTC
>TRBV5-1|NA|TRBJ2-3|NA
CASSQSSLGPTDTQYF
TGCGCCAGCAGCCAGTCATCCCTAGGCCCCACAGATACGCAGTATTTT
>TRBV6-5|TRBD1|TRBJ1-2|NA
CARSGTGHGYTF
TGTGCCAGATCCGGGACAGGGCATGGCTACACCTTC
>TRBV3-1/TRBV3-2|TRBD1|TRBJ1-2|NA
CASRVKAGGDGYTF
TGTGCCAGCAGAGTTAAGGCAGGGGGAGATGGCTACACCTTC
>TRBV6-2/TRBV6-3|NA|TRBJ1-1|NA
CASSYLREAFF
TGTGCCAGCAGTTACTTGAGGGAAGCTTTCTTT
>TRBV20-1|NA|TRBJ1-5|few
CSASEGGSNQPQHF
TGCAGTGCTAGTGAGGGAGGGAGCAATCAGCCCCAGCATTTT
>TRBV6-1|NA|TRBJ1-2|NA
CASSDDPTGFYGYTF
TGTGCCAGCAGTGACGACCCGACAGGTTTCTATGGCTACACCTTC
>TRBV19|NA|TRBJ2-6|once
CATRSEGLASGANVLTF
TGTGCCACCCGAAGTGAGGGTCTGGCCTCTGGGGCCAACGTCCTGACTTTC
>TRBV12-5|NA|TRBJ1-2|NA
CASAGGPINYGYTF
TGTGCTAGTGCCGGGGGACCCATTAACTATGGCTACACCTTC
>TRBV27|NA|TRBJ2-7|NA
CASSFYLGGQLYEQYF
TGTGCCAGCAGTTTCTACCTGGGGGGACAGCTCTACGAGCAGTACTTC
>TRBV6-6|NA|TRBJ1-5|NA
CASIAGEGWEPQHF
TGTGCCAGCATCGCCGGAGAGGGTTGGGAGCCCCAGCATTTT
>TRBV18|NA|TRBJ2-1|once
CASSPGTGPYNEQFF
TGTGCCAGCTCACCCGGCACAGGACCCTACAATGAGCAGTTCTTC
>TRBV5-1|NA|TRBJ2-7|NA
CASSLGGPSYEQYF
TGCGCCAGCAGCTTGGGCGGGCCCTCCTACGAGCAGTACTTC
>TRBV6-5|NA|TRBJ2-5|NA
CASSYSGRETQYF
TGTGCCAGCAGTTACTCGGGGCGGGAGACCCAGTACTTC
>TRBV19|NA|TRBJ2-3|NA
CASSPRTSTDTQYF
TGTGCCAGTAGCCCCCGGACTTCAACAGATACGCAGTATTTT
>TRBV2|NA|TRBJ1-5|NA
CASTSYNQPQHF
TGTGCCAGCACGAGTTACAATCAGCCCCAGCATTTT
>TRBV9|TRBD1|TRBJ2-1|NA
CASSVGQGSYNEQFF
TGTGCCAGCAGCGTAGGACAGGGCTCCTACAATGAGCAGTTCTTC
>TRBV29-1|NA|TRBJ2-3|NA
CSVAGGGSTDTQYF
TGCAGCGTTGCGGGCGGAGGGAGCACAGATACGCAGTATTTT
>TRBV27|NA|TRBJ1-1|NA
CASITPSRAGPNARAFF
TGTGCCAGCATCACACCCAGCAGGGCCGGTCCAAATGCGAGAGCTTTCTTT
>TRBV15|NA|TRBJ1-6|NA
CATSRTGLGNSPLHF
TGTGCCACCAGCCGTACAGGGCTCGGGAATTCACCCCTCCACTTT
>TRBV5-1|NA|TRBJ2-7|NA
CASSLVGARVNEQYF
TGCGCCAGCAGCTTGGTGGGGGCGAGAGTAAACGAGCAGTACTTC
>TRBV5-1|NA|TRBJ1-1|NA
CASSAGSGLQNTEAFF
TGCGCCAGCAGTGCTGGTTCGGGACTGCAGAACACTGAAGCTTTCTTT
>TRBV15|NA|TRBJ2-3|NA
CATSLGLSTDTQYF
TGTGCCACCAGCCTAGGCCTAAGCACAGATACGCAGTATTTT
>TRBV11-1|NA|TRBJ2-7|NA
CASSSISYEQYF
TGTGCCAGCAGCTCAATCTCCTACGAGCAGTACTTC
>TRBV3-1/TRBV3-2|NA|TRBJ1-1|NA
CASSLPGKNTEAFF
TGTGCCAGCAGCTTACCGGGAAAGAACACTGAAGCTTTCTTT
>TRBV5-1|NA|TRBJ2-2|NA
CASSFTGIMNTGELFF
TGCGCCAGCAGCTTCACAGGAATTATGAACACCGGGGAGCTGTTTTTT
>TRBV6-1|TRBD2|TRBJ2-2|NA
CASSELGTSGSTYTGELFF
TGTGCCAGCAGTGAACTTGGGACTAGCGGGAGTACGTACACCGGGGAGCTGTTTTTT
>TRBV6-5|NA|TRBJ1-5|NA
CASSRQQGQPQHF
TGTGCCAGCAGTCGTCAACAGGGCCAGCCCCAGCATTTT
>TRBV3-1/TRBV3-2|TRBD2|TRBJ2-7|NA
CASSQSGAEQYF
TGTGCCAGCAGCCAAAGCGGGGCCGAGCAGTACTTC
>TRBV11-2|NA|TRBJ2-2|once
CASSLDPGVPGELFF
TGTGCCAGCAGCTTAGATCCGGGGGTCCCCGGGGAGCTGTTTTTT
>TRBV27|TRBD1|TRBJ1-3|NA
CASSVTGAPGNTIYF
TGTGCCAGCAGTGTCACAGGGGCCCCTGGAAACACCATATATTTT
>TRBV2|NA|TRBJ1-1|NA
CASSDGSAGKNIEAFF
TGTGCCAGCAGTGACGGGTCGGCCGGAAAGAATATTGAAGCTTTCTTT
>TRBV30|NA|TRBJ1-3|NA
CAWSVRGGAGNTIYF
TGTGCCTGGAGTGTACGAGGGGGAGCTGGAAACACCATATATTTT
>TRBV9|NA|TRBJ2-1|NA
CASSPRTGNNEQFF
TGTGCCAGCAGCCCCCGCACAGGGAACAATGAGCAGTTCTTC
>TRBV5-1|TRBD1|TRBJ1-1|NA
CASSIFDPGQGTEAFF
TGCGCCAGCAGCATCTTCGATCCGGGACAGGGCACTGAAGCTTTCTTT